This T cell receptor beta chain was captured by sequencing in a study of regulatory T cells in long-lasting Graves disease. As for time point: newly diagnosed GD, antithyroid drugs for less than 3 months. Construction of the TCR library relied on RNA isolated from PBMCs. Peripheral blood, around 9.9 milliliters per patient, was collected in EDTA tubes. There are a few counts of this clonotype. TCR beta libraries were built with iRepertoire HTBI primers and Arm-PCR of CDR3 regions. MiXCR, run by TCRdb on the multiplex PCR reads, gives a single entry per CDR3 protein. The top ten clones hold roughly a tenth of a sample with 400,000 to 450,000 distinct CDR3 sequences, around 15% of them seen once. This sample was shared with a second study, whose subject was T cells in Graves' hyperthyroidism and ophthalmopathy. That source notes: The TCR CDR3 first-round RT-PCR relied on the HTBI primer set.

The source is a woman aged 25 to 39 with Graves disease. The sequences come from peripheral blood mononuclear cells (PBMCs), collected at new diagnosis, from a patient treated with antithyroid drugs.

In nucleotides, the CDR3 is TGTGCCAGCAGCTTGGAGGGCTTAGACACCTACGAGCAGTACTTC. Protein product: CASSLEGLDTYEQYF. The rearrangement uses TRBV5-4 and TRBJ2-7; D ambiguous. V lost 0 bases and J lost 2, with 12 bases in between. Germline V gives CDR1 SGHNT, CDR2 YYREEE (reference sequence). This CDR3 is built from 15 residues.